This T cell receptor (beta chain) was profiled in a study of blood T cell repertoires in COVID-19. Turning to the study itself: Sample material is recorded as cDNA or gDNA derived from T cells, B-cell-depleted T cells, or PBMCs.

The CDR3 consists of 13 residues. With 0 bases clipped from V and 8 bases from J, the junction kept 2 bases outside the gene matches. The V gene's germline CDR1 is WSHSY and CDR2 SAAADI. In the original workflow: Amplification with reference gene primers provided the estimates of nucleated cell counts. Generated by immunoSEQ multiplex PCR, the TCRdb table keeps only in-frame clones and is missing some. The D gene and trimming were derived from the DNA, and the V and J assignments and clone size from that table. This table holds tens of thousands of clones, about nine tenths found once. J is TRBJ1-1 and V is TRBV10-2, with TRBD1 matching over 8 bases. The receptor was isolated from a human donor with active COVID-19. The donor label of this sample is uncertain. Input material: peripheral blood. In DNA form, the CDR3 reads TGCGCCAGCAGTGAGTCGGGACAGGCCGAAGCTTTCTTT. Its translation is CASSESGQAEAFF.